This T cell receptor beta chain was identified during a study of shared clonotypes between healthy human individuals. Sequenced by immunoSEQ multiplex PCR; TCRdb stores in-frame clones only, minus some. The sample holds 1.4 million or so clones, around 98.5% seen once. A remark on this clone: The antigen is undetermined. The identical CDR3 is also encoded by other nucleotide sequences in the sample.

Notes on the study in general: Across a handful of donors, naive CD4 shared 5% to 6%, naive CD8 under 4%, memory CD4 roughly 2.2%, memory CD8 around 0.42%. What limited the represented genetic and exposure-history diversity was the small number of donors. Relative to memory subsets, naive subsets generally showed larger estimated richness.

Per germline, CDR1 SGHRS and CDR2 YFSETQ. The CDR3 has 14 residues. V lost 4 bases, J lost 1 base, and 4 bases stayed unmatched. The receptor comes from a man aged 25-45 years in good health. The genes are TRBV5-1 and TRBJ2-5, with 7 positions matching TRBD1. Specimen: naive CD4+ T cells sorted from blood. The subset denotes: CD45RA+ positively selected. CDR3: CASSAGTVQETQYF. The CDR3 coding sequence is TGCGCCAGCAGCGCCGGGACAGTCCAAGAGACCCAGTACTTC. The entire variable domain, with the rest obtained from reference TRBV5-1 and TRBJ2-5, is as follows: KAGVTQTPRYLIKTRGQQVTLSCSPISGHRSVSWYQQTPGQGLQFLFEYFSETQRNKGNFPGRFSGRQFSNSRSEMNVSTLELGDSALYLCASSAGTVQETQYFGPGTRLLVL.